This entry lists 26 T cell receptor beta chains sequenced from one sample in a study of blood T cell repertoires in COVID-19. Clones were sequenced by immunoSEQ multiplex PCR, and TCRdb holds only the in-frame ones, with some missing. Of over 250,000 clones in the sample, 70% to 90% were seen once. The sample taken for sequencing was peripheral blood. The origin of the receptors is a woman aged 30 to 39 with acute or convalescent COVID-19.

V is TRBV15 and J is TRBJ2-7, with a weak D call TRBD2 (5 bases). Germline V gives CDR1 LNHNV, CDR2 YYDKDF (reference sequence). The CDR3 contains 15 residues. V was shortened by 3 bases and J by 2 bases, with 14 bases between the two germline ends. This chain's CDR3 is CATSSPPGFTYEQYF. The CDR3 DNA is TGTGCCACCAGCAGCCCCCCGGGGTTCACCTACGAGCAGTACTTC. Drawing the rest from reference TRBV15 and TRBJ2-7, the complete variable domain is DAMVIQNPRYQVTQFGKPVTLSCSQTLNHNVMYWYQQKSSQAPKLLFHYYDKDFNNEADTPDNFQSRRPNTSFCFLDIRSPGLGDTAMYLCATSSPPGFTYEQYFGPGTRLTVT.

The CDR3 DNA sequence: TGTGCCAGCGGGGGGGGTGGTCAGCCCCAGCATTTT. This codes for CASGGGGQPQHF. The chain uses TRBV12-3 or TRBV12-4 and TRBJ1-5; D possibly corresponds to TRBD1 (5 bases). V was trimmed by 8 bases and J by 6 bases, leaving 11 bases between them. The CDR3 covers 12 residues.

This chain joins TRBV2 and TRBJ2-7; no clear D gene. V lost 6 bases and J lost 2, with 11 bases in between. This CDR3 contains 13 residues. Per germline, CDR1 SNHLY and CDR2 FYNNEI. CDR3 loop: CASRPHGAYEQYF. CDR3 nucleotides: TGTGCCAGCAGGCCCCACGGAGCCTACGAGCAGTACTTC. The full variable domain, completed using reference TRBV2 and TRBJ2-7, is EPEVTQTPSHQVTQMGQEVILRCVPISNHLYFYWYRQILGQKVEFLVSFYNNEISEKSEIFDDQFSVERPDGSNFTLKIRSTKLEDSAMYFCASRPHGAYEQYFGPGTRLTVT.

This chain joins TRBV11-1 and TRBJ2-5, with 7 bases that match TRBD1. Germline assignment: CDR1 SGHAT and CDR2 FQDESV (reference sequence). V gave up 3 bases and J gave up 5 bases; unmatched junction bases: 12. The CDR3 length is 16 residues. CDR3 protein: CASSFDDRVPGETQYF. DNA for the CDR3: TGTGCCAGCAGCTTCGATGACAGGGTTCCAGGGGAGACCCAGTACTTC.

V usage is TRBV2 and J usage is TRBJ2-7; 9 bases are shared with TRBD2. The CDR3 extends over 14 amino acids. The germline V gene encodes CDR1 SNHLY and CDR2 FYNNEI. V lost 3 bases to trimming and J lost 6 bases; unmatched junction nucleotides: 6. The chain's CDR3 is CASSDSGGRGEQYF. CDR3 nucleotides: TGTGCCAGCAGTGATTCAGGCGGGAGGGGCGAGCAGTACTTC. Together with reference TRBV2 and TRBJ2-7, the CDR3 gives the full variable domain: EPEVTQTPSHQVTQMGQEVILRCVPISNHLYFYWYRQILGQKVEFLVSFYNNEISEKSEIFDDQFSVERPDGSNFTLKIRSTKLEDSAMYFCASSDSGGRGEQYFGPGTRLTVT.

The CDR3 loop is CAISDTGSSAPFTTQYF. CDR3 DNA: TGTGCCATCAGTGACACGGGGTCTTCGGCCCCTTTTACGACCCAGTACTTC. The chain has TRBV10-3 and TRBJ2-5; perhaps TRBD2 as D (5 bases). Germline assignment: CDR1 ENHRY and CDR2 SYGVKD. The germline V and J ends were trimmed by 3 bases and 7 bases, with 24 bases remaining between them. The CDR3 is 17 residues long.

J is TRBJ2-1 and V is TRBV19, with 11 bases lining up with TRBD2. The CDR3 length is 14 residues. The germline V gene encodes CDR1 LNHDA and CDR2 SQIVND (reference sequence). V lost 6 bases to trimming and J lost 10 bases; unmatched junction nucleotides: 8. The CDR3 spells CASRASGRIGEQFF. In DNA form, the CDR3 reads TGTGCCAGTAGGGCTAGCGGGAGGATCGGCGAGCAGTTCTTC.

V and J are TRBV6-2 or TRBV6-3 and TRBJ2-2; perhaps TRBD1 as D (5 bases). The CDR3 contains 15 residues. Trimming left V 0 bases short and J 5 bases short, with 10 bases between. Germline-derived CDR1 and CDR2 are MNHEY and SVGEGT. The CDR3, as DNA: TGTGCCAGCAGTTACTCGGCCCCAGGGACCGGGGAGCTGTTTTTT. This codes for CASSYSAPGTGELFF.

V gene TRBV25-1 combines with J gene TRBJ2-7, with TRBD2 matching 8 bases. With V trimmed by 4 bases and J by 2 bases, 7 bases remained unmatched. Germline CDR1 reads MGHDK; CDR2 reads SYGVNS. CDR3 length: 15 residues. The CDR3 is CASSVSGRWAYEQYF. CDR3 DNA: TGTGCCAGCAGTGTCAGCGGGAGATGGGCCTACGAGCAGTACTTC.

J is TRBJ2-2 and V is TRBV5-6, with D possibly TRBD2 on 5 matching bases. CDR1 is SGHDT and CDR2 is YYEEEE in the germline V gene. The CDR3 has 15 residues. V lost 0 bases, J lost 3 bases, and 9 bases lay in between. This CDR3 is CASSLGADYTGELFF. CDR3 coding DNA: TGTGCCAGCAGCTTGGGCGCGGACTACACCGGGGAGCTGTTTTTT. The full variable domain, its missing parts supplied by reference TRBV5-6 and TRBJ2-2, is DAGVTQSPTHLIKTRGQQVTLRCSPKSGHDTVSWYQQALGQGPQFIFQYYEEEERQRGNFPDRFSGHQFPNYSSELNVNALLLGDSALYLCASSLGADYTGELFFGEGSRLTVL.

V usage is TRBV7-2 and J usage is TRBJ2-3, with 8 bases matching TRBD2. Germline assignment: CDR1 SGHTA and CDR2 FQGNSA. There are 14 residues in the CDR3. V lost 3 bases, J lost 5 bases, and 4 bases stayed unmatched. CDR3 sequence (DNA): TGTGCCAGCAGCTTTAGCGGGACGGGAGATACGCAGTATTTT. Translating gives CASSFSGTGDTQYF.

The count of this clone is one. The chain couples TRBV7-9 to TRBJ1-3; D gene uncertain. Germline loops: CDR1 SEHNR, CDR2 FQNEAQ (reference sequence). The germline V and J ends were trimmed by 7 bases and 1 base, with 11 bases remaining between them. This CDR3 is built from 14 residues. CDR3: CASNRLGSGNTIYF. The CDR3 DNA sequence: TGTGCCAGCAACCGACTTGGGTCTGGAAACACCATATATTTT. Looking up the rest from reference TRBV7-9 and TRBJ1-3 gives the full variable domain: DTGVSQNPRHKITKRGQNVTFRCDPISEHNRLYWYRQTLGQGPEFLTYFQNEAQLEKSRLLSDRFSAERPKGSFSTLEIQRTEQGDSAMYLCASNRLGSGNTIYFGEGSWLTVV.

The chain carries TRBV11-3 and TRBJ2-2, with 12 bases aligning to TRBD2. Germline V CDR1 and CDR2: SGHNT, YENEEA. The CDR3 runs 19 residues. Losses at the gene ends were 2 bases for V and 0 bases for J; bases not matched to a gene: 7. As DNA, the CDR3 is TGTGCCAGCAGCTTAAGGGCTAGCGGGAGGGCCTCGAACACCGGGGAGCTGTTTTTT. Its protein product is CASSLRASGRASNTGELFF.

The chain employs TRBV4-1 and TRBJ1-2; 7 nucleotides match TRBD1. The CDR3 covers 14 residues. V trimming: 6 bases; J trimming: 5 bases; junction bases outside the gene matches: 9. Germline values: CDR1 MGHRA, CDR2 YSYEKL. The CDR3 nucleotides read TGCGCCAGCAGTCCTCCGGGACAGATTTATGGCTACACCTTC. Amino acids: CASSPPGQIYGYTF.

This clone was seen a single time. The chain combines TRBV2 with TRBJ1-3; 7 nucleotides agree with TRBD1. The CDR3 length is 16 residues. The germline V gene has CDR1 SNHLY and CDR2 FYNNEI. V gave up 6 bases and J gave up 0 bases; unmatched junction bases: 8. In DNA, the CDR3 is TGTGCCAGCAGAGGCGACAGGGCACGCTCTGGAAACACCATATATTTT. It is translated as CASRGDRARSGNTIYF.

The chain joins TRBV27 to TRBJ1-2; a possible D gene is TRBD1 (6 bases). The CDR3 runs to 12 residues. V was trimmed by 4 bases and J by 6 bases, leaving 9 bases between them. The germline CDR1 and CDR2 sequences are MNHEY and SMNVEV (reference sequence). The CDR3, as DNA: TGTGCCAGCAGTTCGGGACAAAATGGCTACACCTTC. It encodes CASSSGQNGYTF.

This sequence joins TRBV4-1 and TRBJ1-4; 12 bases are shared with TRBD1. Germline V CDR1 and CDR2: MGHRA, YSYEKL. V shed 3 bases and J 4 bases; nucleotides not matched to a gene: 3. The CDR3 totals 16 residues. The CDR3 DNA follows: TGCGCCAGCAGCCAGGGACAGGGGGCGAATAATGAAAAACTGTTTTTT. Its translation: CASSQGQGANNEKLFF.

The chain joins TRBV6-2 or TRBV6-3 to TRBJ2-5; D not resolved. Deletions cut 0 bases from V and 0 bases from J, with 8 bases between. The CDR3 extends over 15 amino acids. In germline, CDR1 is MNHEY, CDR2 SVGEGT. Here the CDR3 DNA reads TGTGCCAGCAGTTACTCGAGGCAGAACCAAGAGACCCAGTACTTC. Its translation is CASSYSRQNQETQYF.

The rearrangement uses TRBV30 and TRBJ2-7; D ambiguous. CDR3 size: 11 residues. V lost 3 bases, J lost 4 bases, and 7 bases lay in between. From germline, CDR1 is GTSNPN and CDR2 SVGIG (reference sequence). CDR3 sequence reads: CAWRTLYEQYF. The DNA for the CDR3 is TGTGCCTGGAGAACTCTGTACGAGCAGTACTTC.

V gene TRBV5-4 combines with J gene TRBJ2-5, with TRBD2 matching 11 bases. The CDR3 has 16 residues. The junction had 8 bases not matched to a gene; V was cut back by 4 bases and J by 3 bases. CDR1 SGHNT and CDR2 YYREEE come from the germline V gene (reference sequence). This CDR3 reads CASSEGGTSGKETQYF. The CDR3 nucleotides read TGTGCCAGCAGCGAAGGAGGGACTAGCGGTAAAGAGACCCAGTACTTC.

The gene calls are TRBV25-1 and TRBJ2-2, with 8 positions matching TRBD2. V lost 5 bases, J lost 0 bases, and 8 bases stayed unmatched. This CDR3 comprises 17 residues. Per germline, CDR1 MGHDK and CDR2 SYGVNS. CDR3 residues: CASSQSGGPTNTGELFF. The CDR3 nucleotides read TGTGCCAGCAGTCAATCGGGGGGGCCCACGAACACCGGGGAGCTGTTTTTT.

This rearrangement joins TRBV15 to TRBJ2-3; D gene unclear. The CDR3 loop spans 16 amino acids. CDR1 is LNHNV and CDR2 is YYDKDF in the germline V gene (reference sequence). Trimming shortened V by 0 bases and J by 2 bases, and 12 bases separated the two germline ends. CDR3 sequence reads: CATSRDQASFTDTQYF. CDR3 nucleotides: TGTGCCACCAGCAGAGATCAAGCTAGTTTCACAGATACGCAGTATTTT.

The genes are TRBV13 and TRBJ2-3; 14 bases map to TRBD2. With 3 bases clipped from V and 5 bases from J, the junction kept 4 bases outside the gene matches. Germline V gene sequence: CDR1 PRHDT, CDR2 FYEKMQ (reference sequence). The CDR3 is 16 residues long. CDR3 coding DNA: TGTGCCAGCAGCTTCAGGACTAGCGGGAGGATAGATACGCAGTATTTT. The encoded protein is CASSFRTSGRIDTQYF.

The chain is built from TRBV18 and TRBJ2-3; 7 nucleotides match TRBD1. The CDR3 is 13 amino acids. From germline, CDR1 is KGHSH and CDR2 LQKENI. Germline trimming cut 5 bases from V and 6 bases from J; bases unmatched to any gene: 5. Written as DNA, the CDR3 is TGTGCCAGCTCATTGACAGGGTTGGATACGCAGTATTTT. Encoded protein: CASSLTGLDTQYF.

As DNA, the CDR3 is TGTGCCAGCTCACCAGGCGAGGTCCTGGCTAGCGGGGCGCCGAGCTCCTACAATGAGCAGTTCTTC. Its protein product is CASSPGEVLASGAPSSYNEQFF. This chain connects TRBV18 to TRBJ2-1; 9 bases map to TRBD2. After removal of 2 bases from V and 0 bases from J, the junction contained 20 bases not matched to a gene. CDR1 is KGHSH, CDR2 LQKENI, per germline. The CDR3 covers 22 residues.

The V and J genes are TRBV6-1 and TRBJ2-1, with 9 bases fitting TRBD1. The V gene's germline CDR1 is MNHNS and CDR2 SASEGT. CDR3 length: 17 residues. V was clipped by 0 bases and J by 6 bases; unmatched bases: 9. CDR3 sequence reads: CASSEARLQGAPNEQFF. The CDR3, as DNA: TGTGCCAGCAGTGAAGCGAGGTTACAGGGGGCGCCCAATGAGCAGTTCTTC.